This T cell receptor (beta chain) comes out of a study of cytomegalovirus exposure and HLA in healthy donors. The PCR employed 60 Vbeta primers together with 13 Jbeta primers. Produced via immunoSEQ multiplex PCR; TCRdb's table is partial and in-frame only. The sample shows some 100,000 clones, around 72% of them seen only once. The source of this sequence is a male donor in good health and CMV-seropositive. Sequencing was carried out using PBMCs.

DNA for the CDR3: TGTGCCAGCTCACCAACCGGGACACAGAACACTGAAGCTTTCTTT. Amino acids: CASSPTGTQNTEAFF. The rearrangement links TRBV18 to TRBJ1-1; TRBD1 is a possible D gene (6 bases). This CDR3 is built from 15 residues. The germline gives CDR1 KGHSH, CDR2 LQKENI. The V end lost 2 bases, the J end lost 1 base, and 11 bases lay between the germline ends.